The present entry profiles one TCR beta chain with its context. The sample comes from a study of blood T cell repertoires in COVID-19. The protocol was immunoSEQ multiplex PCR, while the TCRdb copy is restricted to in-frame clones and leaves out a portion. The sample has approximately 290,000 clones; about 85% are singletons. Germline V CDR1 and CDR2: MDHEN, SYDVKM. V lost 3 bases and J lost 5; bases outside the gene matches: 6. The CDR3 spans 15 residues. The sample taken for sequencing was peripheral blood. The TCR sequence derives from a human donor with COVID-19, enrolled during active disease. The donor label of this sample is uncertain. The V and J genes are TRBV28 and TRBJ2-1; 8 bases map to TRBD2. The CDR3 nucleotides read TGTGCCAGCAGTTTTCAAACTAGCGGAGACAATGAGCAGTTCTTC. Translated, it gives CASSFQTSGDNEQFF. Looking up the rest from reference TRBV28 and TRBJ2-1 gives the full variable domain: DVKVTQSSRYLVKRTGEKVFLECVQDMDHENMFWYRQDPGLGLRLIYFSYDVKMKEKGDIPEGYSVSREKKERFSLILESASTNQTSMYLCASSFQTSGDNEQFFGPGTRLTVL.